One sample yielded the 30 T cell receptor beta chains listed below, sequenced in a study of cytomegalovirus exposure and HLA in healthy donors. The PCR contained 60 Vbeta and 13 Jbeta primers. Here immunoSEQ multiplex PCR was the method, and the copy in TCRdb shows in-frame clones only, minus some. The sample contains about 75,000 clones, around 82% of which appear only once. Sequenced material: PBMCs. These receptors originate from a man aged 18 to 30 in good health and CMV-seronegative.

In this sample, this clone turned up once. The CDR3 bases are TGTGCCAGCAGTTTACCGAATTCACCCCTCCACTTT. Translation gives CASSLPNSPLHF. The chain employs TRBV28 and TRBJ1-6; D call uncertain. Germline V CDR1 and CDR2: MDHEN, SYDVKM. Deletions cut 2 bases from V and 7 bases from J, with 3 bases between. The CDR3 sequence is 12 residues long.

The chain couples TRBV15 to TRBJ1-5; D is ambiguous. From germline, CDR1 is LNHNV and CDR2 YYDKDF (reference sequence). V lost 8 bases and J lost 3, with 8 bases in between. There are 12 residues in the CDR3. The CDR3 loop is CATQESNQPQHF. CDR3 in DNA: TGTGCCACCCAAGAGTCCAATCAGCCCCAGCATTTT.

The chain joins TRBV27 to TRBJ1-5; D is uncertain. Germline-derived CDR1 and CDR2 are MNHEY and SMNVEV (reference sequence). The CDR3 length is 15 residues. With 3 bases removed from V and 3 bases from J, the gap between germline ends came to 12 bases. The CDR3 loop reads CASSFRGSPNQPQHF. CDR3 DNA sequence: TGTGCCAGCAGTTTCCGGGGTTCCCCCAATCAGCCCCAGCATTTT.

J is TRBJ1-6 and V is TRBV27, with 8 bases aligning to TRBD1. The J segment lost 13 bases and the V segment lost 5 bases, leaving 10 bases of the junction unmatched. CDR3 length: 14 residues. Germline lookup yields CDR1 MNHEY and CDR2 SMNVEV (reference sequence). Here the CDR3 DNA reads TGTGCCAGCAGTCTCGGACAGGGAGTCTCCCCCCTCCACTTT. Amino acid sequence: CASSLGQGVSPLHF.

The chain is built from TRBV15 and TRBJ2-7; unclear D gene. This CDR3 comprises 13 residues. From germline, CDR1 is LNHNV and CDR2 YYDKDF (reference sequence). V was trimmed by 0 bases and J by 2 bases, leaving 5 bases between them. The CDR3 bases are TGTGCCACCAGCAGAGACCGTACCTACGAGCAGTACTTC. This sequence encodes CATSRDRTYEQYF.

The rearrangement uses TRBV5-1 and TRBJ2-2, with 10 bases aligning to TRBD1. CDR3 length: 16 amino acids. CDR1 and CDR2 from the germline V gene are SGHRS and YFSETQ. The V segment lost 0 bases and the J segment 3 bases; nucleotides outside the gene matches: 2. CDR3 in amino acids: CASSLAGTGDTGELFF. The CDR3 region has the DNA TGCGCCAGCAGCTTGGCCGGGACAGGGGACACCGGGGAGCTGTTTTTT.

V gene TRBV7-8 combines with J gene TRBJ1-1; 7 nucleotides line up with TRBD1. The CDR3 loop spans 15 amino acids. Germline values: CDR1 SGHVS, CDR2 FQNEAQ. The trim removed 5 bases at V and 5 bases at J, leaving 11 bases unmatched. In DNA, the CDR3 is TGTGCCAGCAGCGTAACCGGACAGGACGGGACTGAAGCTTTCTTT. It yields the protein CASSVTGQDGTEAFF. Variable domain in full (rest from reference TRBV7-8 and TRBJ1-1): GAGVSQSPRYKVAKRGQDVALRCDPISGHVSLFWYQQALGQGPEFLTYFQNEAQLDKSGLPSDRFFAERPEGSVSTLKIQRTQQEDSAVYLCASSVTGQDGTEAFFGQGTRLTVV.

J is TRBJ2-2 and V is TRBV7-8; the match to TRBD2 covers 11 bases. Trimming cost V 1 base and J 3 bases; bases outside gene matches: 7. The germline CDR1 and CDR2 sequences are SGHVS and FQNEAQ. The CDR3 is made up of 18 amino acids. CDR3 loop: CASSLEIAGGLDTGELFF. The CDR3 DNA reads TGTGCCAGCAGCTTAGAGATAGCGGGGGGGCTGGACACCGGGGAGCTGTTTTTT.

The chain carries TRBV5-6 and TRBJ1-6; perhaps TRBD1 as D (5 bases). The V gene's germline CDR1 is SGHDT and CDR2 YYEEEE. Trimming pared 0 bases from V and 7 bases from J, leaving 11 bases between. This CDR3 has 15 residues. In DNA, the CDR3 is TGTGCCAGCAGCTTGGGGTATGGGGGGAATTCACCCCTCCACTTT. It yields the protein CASSLGYGGNSPLHF.

The CDR3 loop reads CASTEEPGTEAFF. As DNA, the CDR3 is TGTGCCAGCACAGAGGAGCCTGGTACTGAAGCTTTCTTT. The chain employs TRBV28 and TRBJ1-1; D gene unclear. V lost 7 bases to trimming and J lost 5 bases, with 14 bases between them. Germline V lookup: CDR1 MDHEN, CDR2 SYDVKM. This CDR3 has 13 amino acids.

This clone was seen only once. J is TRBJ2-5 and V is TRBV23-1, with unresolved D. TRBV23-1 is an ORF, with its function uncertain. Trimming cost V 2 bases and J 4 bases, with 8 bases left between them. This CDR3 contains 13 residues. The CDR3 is CASSQRVGETQYF. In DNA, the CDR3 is TGCGCCAGCAGTCAACGGGTGGGAGAGACCCAGTACTTC.

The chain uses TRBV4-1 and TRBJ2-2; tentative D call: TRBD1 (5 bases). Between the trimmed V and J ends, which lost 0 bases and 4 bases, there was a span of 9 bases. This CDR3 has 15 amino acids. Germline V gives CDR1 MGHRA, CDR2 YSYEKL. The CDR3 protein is CASSQEGQGTGELFF. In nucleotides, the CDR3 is TGCGCCAGCAGCCAAGAGGGGCAGGGCACCGGGGAGCTGTTTTTT.

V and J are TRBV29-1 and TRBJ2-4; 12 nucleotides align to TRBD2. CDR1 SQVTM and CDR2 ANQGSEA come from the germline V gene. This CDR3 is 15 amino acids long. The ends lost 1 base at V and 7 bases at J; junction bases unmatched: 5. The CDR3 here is CSVEARLAGANIQYF. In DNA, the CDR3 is TGCAGCGTTGAAGCCCGACTAGCGGGAGCTAACATTCAGTACTTC. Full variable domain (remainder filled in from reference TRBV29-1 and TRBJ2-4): SAVISQKPSRDICQRGTSLTIQCQVDSQVTMMFWYRQQPGQSLTLIATANQGSEATYESGFVIDKFPISRPNLTFSTLTVSNMSPEDSSIYLCSVEARLAGANIQYFGAGTRLSVL.

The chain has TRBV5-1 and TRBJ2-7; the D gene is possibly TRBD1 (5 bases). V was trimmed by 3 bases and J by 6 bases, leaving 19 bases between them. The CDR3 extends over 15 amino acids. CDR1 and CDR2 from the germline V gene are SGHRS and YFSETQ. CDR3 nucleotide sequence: TGCGCCAGCAGCTCTGGCCCAGGGCGATCAGGCGAGCAGTACTTC. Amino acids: CASSSGPGRSGEQYF.

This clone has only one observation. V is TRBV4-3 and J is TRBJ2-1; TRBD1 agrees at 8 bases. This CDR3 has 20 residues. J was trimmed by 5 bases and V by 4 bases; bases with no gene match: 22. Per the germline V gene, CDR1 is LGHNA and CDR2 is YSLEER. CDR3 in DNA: TGCGCCAGCAGCCTACTACTAGGGCAGGGGGCGATCACCGAGCACAATGAGCAGTTCTTC. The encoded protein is CASSLLLGQGAITEHNEQFF.

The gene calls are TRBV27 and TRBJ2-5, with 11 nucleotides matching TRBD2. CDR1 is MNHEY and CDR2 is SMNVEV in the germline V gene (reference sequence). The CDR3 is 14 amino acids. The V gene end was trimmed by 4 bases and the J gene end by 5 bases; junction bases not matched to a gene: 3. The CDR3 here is CASSYIAGGETQYF. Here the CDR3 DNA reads TGTGCCAGCAGTTATATAGCGGGAGGGGAGACCCAGTACTTC.

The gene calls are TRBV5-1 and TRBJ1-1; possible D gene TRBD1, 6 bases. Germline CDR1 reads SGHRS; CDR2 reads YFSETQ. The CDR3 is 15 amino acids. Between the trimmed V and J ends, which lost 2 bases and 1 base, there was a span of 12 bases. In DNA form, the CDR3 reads TGCGCCAGCAGCTTACTGACAGGCCAGAACACTGAAGCTTTCTTT. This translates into CASSLLTGQNTEAFF.

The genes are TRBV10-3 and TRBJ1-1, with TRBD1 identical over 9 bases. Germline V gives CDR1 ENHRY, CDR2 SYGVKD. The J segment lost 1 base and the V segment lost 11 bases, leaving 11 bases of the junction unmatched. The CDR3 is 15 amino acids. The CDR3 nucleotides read TGTGCCTCCTGGGACAGGGATGGTGCGAACACTGAAGCTTTCTTT. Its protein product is CASWDRDGANTEAFF.

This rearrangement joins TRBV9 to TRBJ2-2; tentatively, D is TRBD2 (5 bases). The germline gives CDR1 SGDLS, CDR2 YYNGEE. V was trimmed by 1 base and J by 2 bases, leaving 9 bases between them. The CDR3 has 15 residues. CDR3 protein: CASSVLAGNTGELFF. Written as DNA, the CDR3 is TGTGCCAGCAGCGTACTAGCTGGTAACACCGGGGAGCTGTTTTTT.

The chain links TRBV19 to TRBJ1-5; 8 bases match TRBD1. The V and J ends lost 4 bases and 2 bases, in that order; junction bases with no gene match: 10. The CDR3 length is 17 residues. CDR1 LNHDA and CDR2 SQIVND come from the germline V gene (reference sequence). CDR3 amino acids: CASSTLTGGGGNQPQHF. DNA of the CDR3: TGTGCCAGTAGTACGCTAACAGGGGGTGGGGGCAATCAGCCCCAGCATTTT.

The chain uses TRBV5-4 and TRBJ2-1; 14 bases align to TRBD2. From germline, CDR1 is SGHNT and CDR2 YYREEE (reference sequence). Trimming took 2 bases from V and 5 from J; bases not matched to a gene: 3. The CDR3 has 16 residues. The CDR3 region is CASSFWGLAGDNEQFF. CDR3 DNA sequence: TGTGCCAGCAGCTTCTGGGGACTAGCGGGGGACAATGAGCAGTTCTTC.

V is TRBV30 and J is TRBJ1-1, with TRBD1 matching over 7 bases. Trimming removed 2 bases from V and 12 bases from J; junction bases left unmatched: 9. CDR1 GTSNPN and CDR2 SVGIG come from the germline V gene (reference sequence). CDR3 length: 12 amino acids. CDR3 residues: CAWSFRQGRTFF. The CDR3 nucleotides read TGTGCCTGGAGTTTCCGACAGGGACGAACTTTCTTT.

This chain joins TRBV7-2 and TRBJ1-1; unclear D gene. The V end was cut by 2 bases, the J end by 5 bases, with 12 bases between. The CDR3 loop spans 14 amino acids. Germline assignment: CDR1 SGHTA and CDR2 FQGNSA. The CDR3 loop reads CASSLLNSGTEAFF. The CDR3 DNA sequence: TGTGCCAGCAGCTTATTAAACAGCGGGACTGAAGCTTTCTTT.

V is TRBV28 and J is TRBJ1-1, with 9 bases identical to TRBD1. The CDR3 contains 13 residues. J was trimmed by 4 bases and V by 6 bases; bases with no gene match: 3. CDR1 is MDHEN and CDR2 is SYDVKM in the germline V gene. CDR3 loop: CASRDRGSTEAFF. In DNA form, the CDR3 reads TGTGCCAGCAGGGACAGGGGCAGCACTGAAGCTTTCTTT.

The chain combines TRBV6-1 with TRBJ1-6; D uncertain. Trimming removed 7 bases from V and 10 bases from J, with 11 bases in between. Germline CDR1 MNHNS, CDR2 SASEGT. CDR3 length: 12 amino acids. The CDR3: CASTGKASPLHF. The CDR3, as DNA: TGTGCCAGCACGGGGAAAGCATCACCCCTCCACTTT.

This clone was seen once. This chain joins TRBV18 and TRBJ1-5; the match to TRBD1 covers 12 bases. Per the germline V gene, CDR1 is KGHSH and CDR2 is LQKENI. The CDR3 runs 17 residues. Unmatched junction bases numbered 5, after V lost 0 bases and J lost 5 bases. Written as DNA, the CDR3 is TGTGCCAGCTCACCACCGTCCGGGACAGGGGGCCATCAGCCCCAGCATTTT. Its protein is CASSPPSGTGGHQPQHF.

CDR3 amino acids: CASSLRDREPQHF. CDR3 nucleotide sequence: TGTGCCAGCAGCTTAAGGGACAGGGAGCCCCAGCATTTT. The chain couples TRBV7-8 to TRBJ1-5, with 9 bases identical to TRBD1. Trimming at V came to 2 bases and at J to 8 bases, leaving 1 base not matched to a gene. Per germline, CDR1 SGHVS and CDR2 FQNEAQ. This CDR3 is 13 amino acids long.

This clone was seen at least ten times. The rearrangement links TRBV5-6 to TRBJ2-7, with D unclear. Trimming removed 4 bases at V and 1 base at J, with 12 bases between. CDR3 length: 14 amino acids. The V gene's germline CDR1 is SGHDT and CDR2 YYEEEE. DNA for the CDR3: TGTGCCAGCAGCCGGGTTGACGTATCCTACGAGCAGTACTTC. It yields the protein CASSRVDVSYEQYF. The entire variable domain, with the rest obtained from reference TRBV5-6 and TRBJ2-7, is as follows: DAGVTQSPTHLIKTRGQQVTLRCSPKSGHDTVSWYQQALGQGPQFIFQYYEEEERQRGNFPDRFSGHQFPNYSSELNVNALLLGDSALYLCASSRVDVSYEQYFGPGTRLTVT.

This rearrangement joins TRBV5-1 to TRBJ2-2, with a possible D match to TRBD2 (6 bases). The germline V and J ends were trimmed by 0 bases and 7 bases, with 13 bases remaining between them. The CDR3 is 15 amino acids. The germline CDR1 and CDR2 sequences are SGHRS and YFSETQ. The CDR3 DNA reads TGCGCCAGCAGCTTGGCCATCGGGAGCGTCGGGGAGCTGTTTTTT. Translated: CASSLAIGSVGELFF.

Written as DNA, the CDR3 is TGTGCCAGCAGGTTACAGTACGAGCAGTACTTC. Its translation: CASRLQYEQYF. The chain links TRBV28 to TRBJ2-7; D is unclear. This CDR3 is 11 amino acids long. Germline CDR1 reads MDHEN; CDR2 reads SYDVKM. Trimming removed 6 bases at V and 4 bases at J, with 7 bases between.